This T cell receptor (beta chain) comes out of a study of T cells expressing NK-cell markers. Study results and limitations: There were a handful of donors in whom these clonotypes also led the CD3+CD56-NKG2C+ fraction.

Following a re-call of the 5' RACE reads, TCRdb has one entry per CDR3 protein and lacks DNA. Found here are some 460,000 distinct CDR3 sequences; the top ten clones hold about 1.5%. Comments on this clonotype: The antigen is not known.

The CDR3 is 14 residues long. CDR1 is MGHRA and CDR2 is YSYEKL in the germline V gene. This sequence was found in a woman aged 50 to 60 in good health. The chain carries TRBV4-1 and TRBJ2-5; TCRdb's assignment of TRBD1 cannot be checked, as there is no DNA. Sequenced sample: blood T cells: a sorted CD56 or NKG2C T cell subset, CD4+ or CD8+ T cells, or bulk PBMC T cells (not recorded which). The CDR3 region is CASSQERGKETQYF.